This T cell receptor beta chain was sequenced in a study of T cell changes during pregnancy in multiple sclerosis. Produced via immunoSEQ multiplex PCR; TCRdb's table is partial and in-frame only. The sample consists of 70,000 to 95,000 clones, about 93% of them appearing once. CDR1 and CDR2 (germline): SGHKS, YYEKEE (reference sequence). V was clipped by 2 bases and J by 8 bases; unmatched bases: 3. The CDR3 runs 13 residues. The source of this sequence is a female donor with multiple sclerosis, enrolled in a pregnancy study. The chain recombines TRBV5-5 with TRBJ1-4, with 7 bases that match TRBD1. The input for sequencing was CD4+ T cells from peripheral blood mononuclear cells, taken in the second trimester of pregnancy. The DNA of the CDR3 is TGTGCCAGCAGCTTAGGACAGGAAGAAAAACTGTTTTTT. Residues: CASSLGQEEKLFF.